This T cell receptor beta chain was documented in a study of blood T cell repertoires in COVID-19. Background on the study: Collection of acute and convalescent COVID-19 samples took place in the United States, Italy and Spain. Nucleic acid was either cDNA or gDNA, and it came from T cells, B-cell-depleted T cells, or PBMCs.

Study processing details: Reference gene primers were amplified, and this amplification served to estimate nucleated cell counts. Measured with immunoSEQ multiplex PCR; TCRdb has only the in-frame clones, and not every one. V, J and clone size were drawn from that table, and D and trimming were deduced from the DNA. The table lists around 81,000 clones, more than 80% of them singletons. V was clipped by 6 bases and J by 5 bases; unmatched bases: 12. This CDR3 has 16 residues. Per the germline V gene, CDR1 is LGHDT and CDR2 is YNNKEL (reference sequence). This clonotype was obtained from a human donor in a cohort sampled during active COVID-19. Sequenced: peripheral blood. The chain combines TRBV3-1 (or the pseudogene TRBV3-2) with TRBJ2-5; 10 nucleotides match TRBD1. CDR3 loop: CASRPRSTGGKETQYF. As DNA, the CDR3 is TGTGCCAGCAGACCCAGGTCGACAGGGGGCAAGGAGACCCAGTACTTC.